This TCR beta chain came from a study of shared clonotypes between healthy human individuals. Broader study findings: When compared with the clonotypes that were shared by all four sorted-subset donors, the non-shared clonotypes turned out to have lower generation probabilities. Donors were few, which limited the genetic and exposure-history diversity represented. Naive subsets generally had larger estimated richness than memory subsets.

The ends were cut back, 2 bases at V and 5 bases at J, with 7 bases in the middle. The CDR3 runs to 13 residues. Germline V gene lookup returns CDR1 SGHTA and CDR2 FQGNSA. Deep level was the assay's run setting. The method was immunoSEQ multiplex PCR; TCRdb's version includes in-frame clones alone and lacks a portion of them. The data show just under 350,000 clones, more than 60% seen once. About this clone itself: Its specificity is unknown.

This receptor was obtained from a man aged 25 to 40 in good health. The sequencing input was memory CD4+ T cells sorted from blood. As to subset: CD45RA-negative fraction. The chain couples TRBV7-2 to TRBJ2-1; D ambiguous. The CDR3 region is CASSLSGDNEQFF. The CDR3, as DNA: TGTGCCAGCAGCTTAAGTGGGGACAATGAGCAGTTCTTC.